Detailed here is one T cell receptor (beta chain). Method: immunoSEQ multiplex PCR; TCRdb's copy keeps in-frame clones and lacks some. The sample yields fewer than 400,000 clones, roughly 86% seen once. Treatment defined: some 19 received Ad26.COV2.S at low or high dose, single or two shots; about five received placebo; per-sample allocation not given. The investigators took samples on day 63 after the first vaccine or placebo injection. This sample is part of a study of Ad26.COV2.S vaccination and SARS-CoV-2 variants. About the research overall: The study gave Ad26.COV2.S intramuscularly, once or twice 56 days apart.

The CDR3 consists of 12 residues. Germline V gene sequence: CDR1 GTSNPN, CDR2 SVGIG (reference sequence). V was clipped by 5 bases and J by 8 bases, with 13 bases between them. This clonotype was obtained from a person between 18 and 60 years old who received the Ad26.COV2.S COVID-19 vaccine or a placebo. The V and J genes are TRBV30 and TRBJ2-1; D unclear. The material sequenced was peripheral blood, taken in a trial of Ad26.COV2.S vaccine versus placebo. CDR3 protein: CAWSTPVDEQFF. The CDR3 DNA reads as TGTGCCTGGTCCACGCCAGTCGATGAGCAGTTCTTC.